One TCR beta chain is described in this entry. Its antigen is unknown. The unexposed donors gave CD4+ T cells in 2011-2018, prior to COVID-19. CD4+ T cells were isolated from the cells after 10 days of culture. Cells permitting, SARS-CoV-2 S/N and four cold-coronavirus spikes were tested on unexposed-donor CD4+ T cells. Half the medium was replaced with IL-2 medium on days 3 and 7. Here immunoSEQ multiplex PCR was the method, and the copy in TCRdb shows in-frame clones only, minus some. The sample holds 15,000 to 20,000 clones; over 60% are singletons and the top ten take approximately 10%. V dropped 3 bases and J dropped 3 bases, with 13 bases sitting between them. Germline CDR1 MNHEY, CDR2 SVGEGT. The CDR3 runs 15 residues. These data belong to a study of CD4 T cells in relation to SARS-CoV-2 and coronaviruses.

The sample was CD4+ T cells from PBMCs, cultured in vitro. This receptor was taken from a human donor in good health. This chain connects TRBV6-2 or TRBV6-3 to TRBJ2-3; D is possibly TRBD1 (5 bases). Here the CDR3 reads CASSYLRVVTDTQYF. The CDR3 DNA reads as TGTGCCAGCAGTTATCTCAGGGTAGTGACAGATACGCAGTATTTT.